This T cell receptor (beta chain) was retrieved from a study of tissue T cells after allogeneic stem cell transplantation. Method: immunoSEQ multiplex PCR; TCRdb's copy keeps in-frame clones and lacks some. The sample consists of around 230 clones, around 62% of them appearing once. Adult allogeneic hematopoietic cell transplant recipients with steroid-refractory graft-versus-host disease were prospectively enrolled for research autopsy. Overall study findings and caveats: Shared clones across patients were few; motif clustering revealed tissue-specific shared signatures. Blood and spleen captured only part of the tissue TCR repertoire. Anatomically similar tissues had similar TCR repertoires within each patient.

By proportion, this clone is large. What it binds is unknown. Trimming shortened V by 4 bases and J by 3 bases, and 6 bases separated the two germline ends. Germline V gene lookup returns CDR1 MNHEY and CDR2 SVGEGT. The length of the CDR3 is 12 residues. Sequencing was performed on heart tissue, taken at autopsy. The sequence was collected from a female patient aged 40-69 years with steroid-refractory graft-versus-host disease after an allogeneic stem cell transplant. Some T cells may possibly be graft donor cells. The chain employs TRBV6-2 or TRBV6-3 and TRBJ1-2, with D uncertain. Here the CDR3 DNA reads TGTGCCAGCAGTTTGGGCCACTATGGCTACACCTTC. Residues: CASSLGHYGYTF.